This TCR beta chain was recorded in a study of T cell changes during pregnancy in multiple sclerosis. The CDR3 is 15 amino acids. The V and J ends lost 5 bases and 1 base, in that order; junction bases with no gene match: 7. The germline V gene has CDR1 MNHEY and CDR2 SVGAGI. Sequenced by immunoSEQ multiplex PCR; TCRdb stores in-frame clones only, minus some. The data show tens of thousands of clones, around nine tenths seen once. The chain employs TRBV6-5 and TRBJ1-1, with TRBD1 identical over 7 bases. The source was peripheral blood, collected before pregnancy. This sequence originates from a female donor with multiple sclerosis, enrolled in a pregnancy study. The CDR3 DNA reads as TGTGCCAGCAGTACAATGACAGGGTCGAACACTGAAGCTTTCTTT. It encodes CASSTMTGSNTEAFF.